This T cell receptor (beta chain) was observed in a study of cytomegalovirus exposure and HLA in healthy donors (dated by TCRdb to about 2017). A note on the overall study: An earlier analysis of approximately 550 of the donors reported 250 to 350 Gb of sequence data and roughly 100 million unique TCR beta sequences from about 200 million T cells. In the later analysis, no new phenotypic data were used to find candidate immune exposures; instead, reliance was placed on TCR beta sequences and their occurrence across donors. To predict cytomegalovirus infection status, the study combined high-throughput TCR immunosequencing, statistical association of individual TCRs with disease status, and machine learning. The study was designed to test whether signatures of past pathogen exposure could be identified by cataloging public T cell receptors. Typing coverage differed by locus: A, B, C, DRB1 and DQB1 were typed in roughly 620-630 donors, DQA1 in approximately 520, DPA1 in around 580, and DPB1 in 400 to 480. Because of strong linkage in the cohort, roughly 5 DR-DQ haplotypes were treated as single units for association and clustering. Donor age, sex, ethnicity and CMV serostatus were collected together with the repertoire data. In addition to the first cohort of around 670 subjects, a separate validation cohort of about 120 different subjects was used. In an earlier analysis of around 540 of the donors, high-throughput TCR beta sequencing was used to judge whether each TCR beta V gene segment behaved as functional or pseudogenic. An early release covering roughly 600 HLA-typed donors comprised about 300 gigabases of sequencing data and roughly 86 million unique TCR sequences. Among some 400 genotyped donors of the cohort, an average of approximately 250,000 unique TCR beta nucleotide sequences were sequenced per donor, 15% to 20% of them non-productive. HLA typing covered class I and class II loci at four-digit resolution. In a later genetic analysis, genome-wide SNP genotypes for about 55% of the roughly 700 donors were used, and that subset was treated as a discovery cohort. The study profiled the T cell repertoires of more than 500 subjects by immunosequencing and related them to cytomegalovirus serostatus. Every discovery cohort repertoire had been produced on one sequencing platform. Of the approximately 400 genotyped donors, 81% were placed in the genetic ancestry cluster associated with self-reported Caucasian donors. A later analysis re-examined previously published TCR beta repertoires from around 670 donors and added high-resolution HLA genotyping to investigate patterns of TCR occurrence. Paper-wide results and their limitations: In vitro tests confirmed that a few of the cytomegalovirus-associated TCR beta chains recognize cytomegalovirus antigens. The authors suggested that the approach could potentially be extended to other disease states and immunological phenotypes. The presence/absence analyses assumed that sequencing depth was roughly uniform across donors, and that assumption may not be true. According to a later genetic analysis, donors in an Asian-associated ancestry cluster had fewer N-insertions in productive TCRs than the approximately 710-donor mean. In a later analysis, the rate of TCR association differed among HLA loci, with DRB1 alleles having the most associated TCRs and HLA-C alleles having the fewest. Across donors, most TCR sequences were observed very rarely, whereas some public TCRs were present in many individuals. The study gave a list of about 160 TCR beta chains associated with cytomegalovirus. Correlated functional status among segregating V segments might reflect linkage disequilibrium, but an unknown experimental factor could not be ruled out. In a later analysis, several top co-occurrence clusters were reported to appear linked to parvovirus B19, influenza, CMV and Epstein-Barr virus. The classifier was reported to diagnose cytomegalovirus status with high specificity and sensitivity in both the original cohort and the validation cohort. Immune exposure information for the cohort was limited to CMV serostatus. Some IMGT-functional V segments, including TRBV6-2 and TRBV6-3, could not be distinguished by the 87-base-pair reads and were therefore excluded. Only TCR beta chains were sequenced in this cohort, and the absence of alpha or paired-chain data limited detectable features. A later analysis found that most CMV-associated TCR beta chains appeared HLA-restricted, with HLA associations seemingly driven largely by CMV exposure. A cluster of highly shared sequence variants was judged likely to be a technical artifact of the sequencing pipeline. In a later analysis, HLA-associated TCR beta chains were found to be more clonally expanded and to have lower generation probabilities than equally common non-associated chains. A later analysis associated 15,000 or so TCR beta sequences with specific HLA alleles at a false discovery rate of 0.05. An earlier analysis of approximately 570 of the donors showed that most TCR beta V segments appeared in productive rearrangements either about 87% or about 30% of the time, which broadly matched IMGT annotations. Around 16 rarely observed V segments, including chromosome 9 orphons, were excluded from the earlier analysis of a few hundred of the donors because counts were too low. Because HLA typing was unavailable for some donors at each locus, only the typed subset was used in association tests. An association between a missense DCLRE1C variant and V-gene and J-gene trimming of TCR beta chains was found in a later genetic analysis and replicated in an independent cohort. When HLA alleles, especially DR and DQ, strongly co-occurred, TCR associations were difficult to assign to individual alleles. A further reported finding was that TCR beta sequences accurately predicted the HLA-A and HLA-B alleles for most subjects in the first cohort.

The CDR3 spans 13 residues, from the cysteine through the phenylalanine. Only the CDR3 DNA is retained, 39 bases long and in frame from the first base. Trimming takes 7 bases from V and 1 base from J, and the germline ends sit 8 bases apart. CDR1 MDHEN and CDR2 SYDVKM are derived from the germline V gene. As to this clone: The antigen this receptor binds is unknown. The sample holds no much larger clone one base away, and base qualities are not on file.

The cohort consisted of hundreds of healthy bone marrow donors. At the time of sampling, every cohort member was nominally healthy, though immune exposures that went unrecorded were likely present. The donor tested CMV seronegative and was one of the 352 seronegative cohort members. Each donor provided a peripheral blood sample, and peripheral blood mononuclear cells were used for TCR beta sequencing. The Qiagen DNeasy Blood Extraction Kit was used to extract genomic DNA from the blood cell samples. Libraries came from the immunoSEQ multiplex PCR assay. For the multiplex PCR, a mixture combining 60 forward primers for TCR Vbeta segments and 13 reverse primers for TCR Jbeta segments was used. A multiplex PCR assay on genomic DNA amplified the CDR3 region of rearranged TCR beta genes. Amplified TCR beta libraries were sequenced as 87-base-pair reads on the Illumina HiSeq System. The paper's data handling went like this. A later analysis counted about 80 million unique TCR beta chains across the approximately 700 repertoires, and 9.5 million to 11 million of these chains were shared by at least two donors. Raw reads were error-corrected and collapsed into unique sequences by a nearest-neighbor algorithm in which closely related sequences were merged to remove PCR and sequencing errors. To assign V, D and J gene segments, CDR3 sequences were aligned to IMGT reference sequences. For a sequence to be retained, at least a six-nucleotide match to both a V gene segment and a J gene segment was required. A rearrangement counted as productive if the CDR3 had no stop codons and remained in frame with V and J, and every other rearrangement counted as non-productive. CDR3 was defined according to IMGT convention as the region running from the second conserved V-encoded cysteine to the conserved J-encoded phenylalanine. In an earlier analysis of approximately 500 of the donors, sequences lacking an unambiguous match to a single V gene segment were excluded. In an earlier analysis of approximately 590 of the donors, V segments were called functional above 56.7% productive rearrangements and were called segregating when the between-donor standard deviation exceeded 5%. To diagnose cytomegalovirus status from the catalog of TCR beta chain sequences, a statistical classification framework was built. In a later analysis, TCR nucleotide sequences were compared against IMGT/GENE-DB human TR gene sequences so that V and J genes could be assigned. A later analysis assigned CDR3 sequences and most-parsimonious VDJ recombination scenarios with the TCRdist pipeline. A later analysis defined each TCR beta chain by its CDR3 amino acid sequence plus V-gene family, and excluded reads lacking a unique V-gene family. As a way to deal with suspected cross-contamination and a sequencing artifact, a later analysis dropped more than 500 nucleotide sequences that were highly shared and had low generation probability. In a later analysis, a clonal expansion index for each public chain was calculated from normalized within-repertoire ranks of inferred template counts. In a later analysis, generation probabilities were computed with a VDJ recombination model fitted to out-of-frame rearrangements, and the resulting probabilities were checked against IGoR. Hypergeometric tests were used in a later analysis to score TCR-TCR, TCR-HLA and TCR-CMV co-occurrence, with a repertoire-size bias correction applied to the TCR pairs. To estimate false discovery rates, a later analysis permuted the HLA or CMV assignments 20 times. In a later analysis, co-occurring TCRs were grouped using DBSCAN, and TCRdist sequence similarity was added for clustering within HLA-allele-positive subsets. Repertoires with fewer than 30,000 or more than 120,000 public chains, plus five repertoires with anomalous nucleotide sharing, were excluded from co-occurrence clustering. TCRdb holds this immuneACCESS table with in-frame rearrangements only. Some clones are missing; in checked studies, unresolved V genes explain under half, and the rest has no known cause. Clone size and V and J calls were adopted from that table, with D and trimming inferred from the DNA. In this sample the table shows about 200,000 clones, 82% of which occur a single time. The top ten hold about 3% of the sample.

The sample was PBMCs. The sequence joins TRBV28 to TRBJ2-1; the D gene cannot be resolved reliably. The receptor comes from a woman between 40 and 55 years old in good health and CMV-seronegative. The base sequence is TGTGCCAGCAAGGCGGTTTCCTACAATGAGCAGTTCTTC. This codes for CASKAVSYNEQFF.